This T cell receptor (beta chain) was retrieved from a study of shared clonotypes between healthy human individuals. Study-level results: Against clonotypes common to all four donors, non-shared ones had lower generation probabilities. It was observed that approximately 5% of naive CD4 clonotypes were shared across a handful of donors.

To note about this clone: Its antigen is unidentified.

Germline V gives CDR1 SGHTA, CDR2 FQGNSA. Trimming removed 4 bases at V and 1 base at J, with 13 bases between. This CDR3 comprises 16 residues. Naive CD8 populations comprised CD45RO-negative cells positively selected for CCR7, excluding terminally differentiated effector memory CD45RA+ cells. In the study's own analysis: ImmunoSEQ gave junction-only sequences without quality scores, so filtering differed. The table came from immunoSEQ multiplex PCR; TCRdb's copy has only in-frame clones and leaves some out. The V and J calls and clone size are taken from that table; D and trimming were inferred from the DNA. The data show 750,000 to 1,000,000 clones, roughly 92% seen once.

The chain links TRBV7-2 to TRBJ2-2, with D possibly matching TRBD1 (5 bases). The receptor was derived from a man in his thirties or forties in good health. Sequencing was carried out using naive CD8+ T cells sorted from blood. The CDR3 protein is CASSSSADKNTGELFF. The CDR3, as DNA: TGTGCCAGCAGCTCATCCGCGGACAAGAACACCGGGGAGCTGTTTTTT. The full variable domain, with the rest looked up from reference TRBV7-2 and TRBJ2-2, is GAGVSQSPSNKVTEKGKDVELRCDPISGHTALYWYRQSLGQGLEFLIYFQGNSAPDKSGLPSDRFSAERTGGSVSTLTIQRTQQEDSAVYLCASSSSADKNTGELFFGEGSRLTVL.